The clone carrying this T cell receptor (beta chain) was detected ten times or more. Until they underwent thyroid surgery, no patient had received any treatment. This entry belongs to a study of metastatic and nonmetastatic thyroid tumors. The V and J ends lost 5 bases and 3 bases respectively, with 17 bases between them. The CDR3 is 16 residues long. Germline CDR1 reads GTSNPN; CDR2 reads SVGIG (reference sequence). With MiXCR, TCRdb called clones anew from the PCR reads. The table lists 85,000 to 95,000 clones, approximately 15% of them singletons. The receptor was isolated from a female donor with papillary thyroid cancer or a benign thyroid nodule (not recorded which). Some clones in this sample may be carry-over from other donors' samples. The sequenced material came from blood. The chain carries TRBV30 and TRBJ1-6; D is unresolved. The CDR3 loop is CAWAPAFPIYNSPLHF. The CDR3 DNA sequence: TGTGCCTGGGCCCCTGCATTCCCGATCTATAATTCACCCCTCCACTTT. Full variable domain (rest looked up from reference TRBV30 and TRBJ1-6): SQTIHQWPATLVQPVGSPLSLECTVEGTSNPNLYWYRQAAGRGLQLLFYSVGIGQISSEVPQNLSASRPQDRQFILSSKKLLLSDSGFYLCAWAPAFPIYNSPLHFGNGTRLTVT.